The 8 T cell receptor beta chains reported below all come from one sample, sequenced in a study of T-cell reconstitution after alpha-beta-depleted transplantation in children. Preparation of the TCRbeta library was carried out with unique molecular identifiers. One entry per CDR3 protein, called by TCRdb with MiXCR from the PCR reads. The sample records 700,000 to 950,000 distinct CDR3 sequences, under 20% being singletons. Specimen: PBMCs, mostly from graft donor cells, collected 360 days after TCRalphabeta/CD19-depleted stem cell transplant. The receptors come from a male patient between 5 and 17 years old who had a stem cell transplant for acute lymphoblastic leukemia, so the T cells may come from the graft donor.

In its sample, this clonotype was seen once. This chain connects TRBV4-1 to TRBJ1-5; tentatively, D is TRBD1 (5 bases). Germline V gene lookup returns CDR1 MGHRA and CDR2 YSYEKL. V gave up 5 bases and J gave up 1 base, with 9 bases separating them. This CDR3 is built from 14 residues. CDR3 in amino acids: CASSFKGSNQPQHF. The CDR3 DNA reads TGCGCCAGCAGCTTCAAGGGGAGCAATCAGCCCCAGCATTTT.

In DNA form, the CDR3 reads TGCGCCAGCAGCCCTAAGGGGACAAGGGGTGACACAGATACGCAGTATTTT. Amino acid sequence: CASSPKGTRGDTDTQYF. J is TRBJ2-3 and V is TRBV5-1; TRBD1 might be the D (6 bases). The CDR3 consists of 17 residues. V dropped 4 bases and J dropped 2 bases, with 20 bases sitting between them. Germline assignment: CDR1 SGHRS and CDR2 YFSETQ.

The gene calls are TRBV6-1 and TRBJ1-5; a weak D match, TRBD1 (5 bases). Trimming left V 4 bases short and J 0 bases short, with 10 bases between. CDR1 and CDR2 (germline): MNHNS, SASEGT. The CDR3 has 15 amino acids. The CDR3 coding sequence is TGTGCCAGCAGTGCGACAGCGGATAGCAATCAGCCCCAGCATTTT. Amino acids: CASSATADSNQPQHF.

This clonotype is a singleton in its sample. The J gene is TRBJ2-1, the V gene TRBV29-1; no definite D call. The germline V gene encodes CDR1 SQVTM and CDR2 ANQGSEA. Trimming cost V 7 bases and J 3 bases, with 19 bases left between them. The CDR3 sequence is 15 residues long. The CDR3 is CSGRLGITLYNEQFF. As DNA, the CDR3 is TGCAGCGGACGATTGGGGATAACGCTCTACAATGAGCAGTTCTTC.

The chain uses TRBV30 and TRBJ2-7; a possible D gene is TRBD2 (6 bases). Germline values: CDR1 GTSNPN, CDR2 SVGIG (reference sequence). This CDR3 contains 14 residues. V lost 4 bases and J lost 0, with 13 bases in between. CDR3 protein: CAWTRRASSYEQYF. CDR3 coding DNA: TGTGCCTGGACCCGGAGGGCCAGCTCCTACGAGCAGTACTTC.

J is TRBJ2-7 and V is TRBV12-5; TRBD2 is a possible D gene (5 bases). Germline V gives CDR1 LGHNT, CDR2 FRNRAP. The CDR3 runs 14 residues. V was trimmed by 7 bases and J by 0 bases, leaving 13 bases between them. The DNA for the CDR3 is TGTGCTAGTGAGTTGCGGGCTACCTCCTACGAGCAGTACTTC. Amino acids: CASELRATSYEQYF.

This rearrangement joins TRBV29-1 to TRBJ2-1, with unresolved D. The CDR3 contains 13 residues. V was pared by 2 bases and J by 5 bases, with 10 bases between. Germline V gene sequence: CDR1 SQVTM, CDR2 ANQGSEA. In DNA, the CDR3 is TGCAGCGTTGAATGGGGAATCCACAATGAGCAGTTCTTC. Encoded protein: CSVEWGIHNEQFF.

The chain recombines TRBV18 with TRBJ2-3, with D unresolved. CDR1 is KGHSH, CDR2 LQKENI, per germline. V was shortened by 6 bases and J by 12 bases, with 16 bases between the two germline ends. The CDR3 runs 12 residues. CDR3 sequence (DNA): TGTGCCAGCTCCGGAGAGTCCCGCGGTCAGTATTTT. Its protein is CASSGESRGQYF.